The clone carrying this T cell receptor (beta chain) was seen a few times. One end of the junction varies from germline; a read error may be responsible. The data belong to a study of T cells in Graves' hyperthyroidism and ophthalmopathy. Whole-study context: The blood sample was taken at first diagnosis, before treatment began.

RNA transcripts were the template for amplifying TCR beta CDR3 regions. HTBI primers were used for first-round RT-PCR of the TCR CDR3. MiXCR, run by TCRdb on the multiplex PCR reads, gives a single entry per CDR3 protein. The repertoire consists of about 250,000 distinct CDR3 sequences, with roughly 15% occurring once and the leading ten covering 30%. This CDR3 is 18 amino acids long. Looked up from germline, CDR1 is KGHDR and CDR2 is SFDVKD. Material for sequencing was blood. This sequence joins TRBV24-1 and TRBJ1-1; D remains unclear. The sequence was collected from a woman in her forties or fifties with Graves' hyperthyroidism that later progressed to Graves' ophthalmopathy. This CDR3 is CATSDFGPSGSTGAEAFF. The DNA of the CDR3 is TGTGCCACCAGTGACTTCGGGCCATCCGGGTCCACGGGCGCTGAGGCTTTCTTT.